Below are 29 T cell receptor beta chains sequenced from a single sample in a study of human T cells and chemical hapten exposure. The template was total RNA from unfractionated whole blood. TCRdb re-called the 5' RACE reads with MiXCR, one entry per CDR3 protein. In the table there are about 140,000 distinct CDR3 sequences, around 4.1% of which are singletons. The receptors were sampled from a female donor in good health.

Points on this clonotype: One end of the junction varies from germline; a read error may be responsible. DNA for the CDR3: TGTGCCAGCAGAGTGGACAGTTATAATGCACCCCTCCACTTT. Its translation is CASRVDSYNAPLHF. This chain connects TRBV6-1 to TRBJ1-6; a weak D match, TRBD1 (6 bases). Germline CDR1 is MNHNS and CDR2 is SASEGT. CDR3 length: 14 amino acids.

This clonotype was recorded at least ten times. The chain recombines TRBV24-1 with TRBJ1-2, with TRBD1 matching over 8 bases. CDR3 size: 14 residues. Germline CDR1 is KGHDR and CDR2 is SFDVKD. The V gene end was trimmed by 4 bases and the J gene end by 5 bases; junction bases not matched to a gene: 5. CDR3: CATSDWDRTYGYTF. CDR3 DNA sequence: TGTGCCACCAGTGACTGGGACAGGACTTATGGCTACACCTTC.

This clonotype has just a few counts. The chain employs TRBV11-2 and TRBJ2-2; the D gene is possibly TRBD1 (6 bases). Deletions cut 2 bases from V and 7 bases from J, with 14 bases between. The germline V gene encodes CDR1 SGHAT and CDR2 FQNNGV. CDR3 length: 15 amino acids. The CDR3 nucleotides are TGTGCCAGCAGCTTATTACAGGGAAAGGTCGGGGAGCTGTTTTTT. Translated: CASSLLQGKVGELFF.

The rearrangement joins TRBV12-3 or TRBV12-4 to TRBJ1-5, with D unresolved. The V end was cut by 4 bases, the J end by 6 bases, with 7 bases between. This CDR3 contains 12 residues. CDR3 in DNA: TGTGCCAGCAGTTCCGTTGGTCAGCCCCAGCATTTT. Translation: CASSSVGQPQHF.

Many counts were recorded for this clonotype. The V call is TRBV5-1, the J call TRBJ2-5, with 7 positions matching TRBD2. The CDR3 consists of 16 residues. V shed 7 bases and J 5 bases; nucleotides not matched to a gene: 17. Germline values: CDR1 SGHRS, CDR2 YFSETQ. The CDR3 region is CASGPRGVQRAETQYF. The CDR3 nucleotides read TGCGCCAGCGGACCCCGGGGGGTCCAAAGGGCTGAGACCCAGTACTTC.

This clonotype was seen at least ten times. J is TRBJ1-2 and V is TRBV20-1; D perhaps matches TRBD1 (5 bases). The CDR3 totals 11 residues. Trimming stripped 1 base from V and 8 bases from J, with 8 bases between. CDR1 and CDR2 from the germline V gene are DFQATT and SNEGSKA (reference sequence). CDR3 in amino acids: CSARVREGYTF. The CDR3 nucleotides are TGCAGTGCTAGAGTCAGGGAGGGCTACACCTTC.

This chain connects TRBV6-1 to TRBJ2-5; no clear D gene. CDR3 length: 13 amino acids. With 5 bases removed from V and 4 bases from J, the gap between germline ends came to 11 bases. Germline V gives CDR1 MNHNS, CDR2 SASEGT. The CDR3 coding sequence is TGTGCCAGCAGTCCCAGTGGCGGAGAGACCCAGTACTTC. Encoded protein: CASSPSGGETQYF.

This clonotype was counted a few times. The J gene is TRBJ2-5, the V gene TRBV7-9; 8 nucleotides match TRBD2. V lost 4 bases and J lost 5; bases outside the gene matches: 3. The V gene's germline CDR1 is SEHNR and CDR2 FQNEAQ (reference sequence). The CDR3 sequence is 13 residues long. The CDR3 bases are TGTGCCAGCAGCTGGACTAGCAGCGAGACCCAGTACTTC. Translation: CASSWTSSETQYF.

This clonotype has only a few counts. CDR3 protein: CSVEDRQGNEQFF. The CDR3 DNA reads TGCAGCGTTGAAGATCGACAGGGCAATGAGCAGTTCTTC. The V and J genes are TRBV29-1 and TRBJ2-1; 7 bases map to TRBD1. J lost 6 bases, V lost 0 bases, and 2 bases had no gene match. Germline lookup yields CDR1 SQVTM and CDR2 ANQGSEA. The CDR3 runs 13 residues.

The genes are TRBV5-6 and TRBJ2-7; tentative D call: TRBD2 (6 bases). Germline V CDR1 and CDR2: SGHDT, YYEEEE. The CDR3 covers 16 residues. V was trimmed by 1 base and J by 4 bases, leaving 18 bases between them. Here the CDR3 reads CASSLQRTGDLYEQYF. The CDR3 DNA follows: TGTGCCAGCAGCTTGCAGAGGACGGGGGACCTATACGAGCAGTACTTC.

The chain recombines TRBV7-2 with TRBJ1-4; D is unclear. This CDR3 has 14 amino acids. CDR1 is SGHTA, CDR2 FQGNSA, per germline. Trimming stripped 2 bases from V and 0 bases from J, with 4 bases between. In DNA form, the CDR3 reads TGTGCCAGCAGCTTACAGCCAACTAATGAAAAACTGTTTTTT. Its translation: CASSLQPTNEKLFF.

This clonotype has a handful of counts. The rearrangement links TRBV12-3 or TRBV12-4 to TRBJ2-1; a possible D gene is TRBD2 (6 bases). Trimming shortened V by 4 bases and J by 6 bases, and 13 bases separated the two germline ends. This CDR3 is built from 14 residues. The CDR3 bases are TGTGCCAGCAGTTCACCGGGACTCCCCAATGAGCAGTTCTTC. It translates to CASSSPGLPNEQFF.

The J gene is TRBJ1-2, the V gene TRBV7-2; 8 bases fit TRBD1. Per germline, CDR1 SGHTA and CDR2 FQGNSA. V lost 3 bases, J lost 8 bases, and 17 bases stayed unmatched. The CDR3 is made up of 17 amino acids. In DNA form, the CDR3 reads TGTGCCAGCAGCTTCTCTGTCTACGGGACAGGTGTGGGGGGCTACACCTTC. Translation gives CASSFSVYGTGVGGYTF.

This clonotype occurred many times. The chain links TRBV9 to TRBJ1-2, with unresolved D. There are 14 residues in the CDR3. The V gene's germline CDR1 is SGDLS and CDR2 YYNGEE. The V gene lost 7 bases and the J gene lost 8 bases, with 21 bases spanning the gap. The CDR3 reads CASHPGVMARGYTF. In nucleotides, the CDR3 is TGTGCCAGCCACCCAGGAGTAATGGCGAGAGGCTACACCTTC. Full variable domain (remainder filled in from reference TRBV9 and TRBJ1-2): DSGVTQTPKHLITATGQRVTLRCSPRSGDLSVYWYQQSLDQGLQFLIQYYNGEERAKGNILERFSAQQFPDLHSELNLSSLELGDSALYFCASHPGVMARGYTFGSGTRLTVV.

This clonotype was seen only a few times. This sequence joins TRBV7-9 and TRBJ2-1, with TRBD2 identical over 8 bases. CDR3 length: 16 residues. Germline CDR1 SEHNR, CDR2 FQNEAQ (reference sequence). V trimming: 6 bases; J trimming: 2 bases; junction bases outside the gene matches: 9. CDR3 region: CASRAPGGGPYNEQFF. CDR3 coding DNA: TGTGCCAGCAGGGCCCCTGGCGGGGGGCCCTACAATGAGCAGTTCTTC.

There are many counts of this clonotype. The chain links TRBV7-2 to TRBJ2-4; D may be TRBD1 (5 bases). This CDR3 contains 13 residues. Trimming removed 8 bases at V and 4 bases at J, with 12 bases between. Per the germline V gene, CDR1 is SGHTA and CDR2 is FQGNSA. CDR3 nucleotide sequence: TGTGCCAGCGCCATATCAGGGAAAAACATTCAGTACTTC. Protein: CASAISGKNIQYF.

In its sample, this clonotype was seen many times. The chain joins TRBV19 to TRBJ1-5, with D possibly TRBD1 on 6 matching bases. The germline V gene encodes CDR1 LNHDA and CDR2 SQIVND (reference sequence). Trimming pared 7 bases from V and 5 bases from J, leaving 12 bases between. The CDR3 has 13 residues. This CDR3 reads CASTYRVDQPQHF. CDR3 bases: TGTGCCAGTACTTACAGGGTAGATCAGCCCCAGCATTTT.

Concerning this clonotype: Just one base apart from a much larger clone, this may be a read error. V is TRBV5-1 and J is TRBJ1-1; D remains unclear. Trimming cost V 0 bases and J 1 base, with 10 bases left between them. Germline assignment: CDR1 SGHRS and CDR2 YFSETQ. This CDR3 region has 15 residues. This chain's CDR3 is CASSLDGGGNTEAFF. The CDR3 nucleotides are TGCGCCAGCAGCTTGGATGGAGGCGGGAACACTGAAGCTTTCTTT.

CDR3 DNA: TGTGCCAGCAGTTTAGCGCTAAGGTGGGGGCAGGACAATCAGCCCCAGCATTTT. Protein product: CASSLALRWGQDNQPQHF. The V call is TRBV12-3 or TRBV12-4, the J call TRBJ1-5, with TRBD1 as a possible D gene (6 bases). This CDR3 has 18 amino acids. V lost 0 bases and J 3 bases, leaving 18 bases between the germline ends.

This clonotype was counted many times. The rearrangement links TRBV9 to TRBJ1-1; 8 bases match TRBD1. Trimming at V came to 3 bases and at J to 4 bases, leaving 5 bases not matched to a gene. The germline V gene has CDR1 SGDLS and CDR2 YYNGEE. This CDR3 is 14 amino acids long. The CDR3 loop reads CASSARTGGTEAFF. For the CDR3, the DNA is TGTGCCAGCAGCGCCAGAACAGGGGGCACTGAAGCTTTCTTT.

The table lists this clonotype with many counts. The chain links TRBV7-3 to TRBJ1-2; D gene uncertain. Germline assignment: CDR1 SGHTA and CDR2 FQGTGA. There are 15 residues in the CDR3. The V end lost 5 bases, the J end lost 6 bases, and 19 bases lay between the germline ends. DNA of the CDR3: TGTGCCAGCAGCCTCCCCCGGGATCTTTGGGATGGCTACACCTTC. Its protein is CASSLPRDLWDGYTF.

This clonotype was detected ten times or more. This chain connects TRBV3-1 to TRBJ1-1, with 11 bases identical to TRBD1. The CDR3 runs to 16 residues. CDR1 is LGHDT, CDR2 YNNKEL, per germline (reference sequence). Trimming removed 4 bases from V and 4 bases from J; junction bases left unmatched: 8. The CDR3, as DNA: TGTGCCAGCAGCCTTCGTACCGGGACAGGGGGCACTGAAGCTTTCTTT. Its translation: CASSLRTGTGGTEAFF.

This clonotype was seen ten or more times. The chain employs TRBV5-1 and TRBJ2-7, with 9 positions matching TRBD1. The CDR3 runs to 15 residues. Per germline, CDR1 SGHRS and CDR2 YFSETQ. V gave up 1 base and J gave up 2 bases; unmatched junction bases: 4. CDR3 bases: TGCGCCAGCAGCTTGCTGGGGACAGGGCCCTACGAGCAGTACTTC. Translation: CASSLLGTGPYEQYF.

Many counts were recorded for this clonotype. This chain joins TRBV6-6 and TRBJ2-1; no firm D call. Looked up from germline, CDR1 is MNHNY and CDR2 is SVGAGI (reference sequence). The CDR3 totals 12 residues. The ends were cut back, 2 bases at V and 10 bases at J, with 9 bases in the middle. The CDR3 is CASSYRVREQFF. The CDR3 DNA sequence: TGTGCCAGCAGTTACAGGGTTCGGGAGCAGTTCTTC.

This clonotype was observed at least ten times. This sequence joins TRBV2 and TRBJ1-1; no clear D gene. V was clipped by 6 bases and J by 4 bases, with 18 bases between them. This CDR3 comprises 15 residues. CDR1 and CDR2 from the germline V gene are SNHLY and FYNNEI. The CDR3 reads CASSDVDLMSTEAFF. The CDR3 DNA follows: TGTGCCAGCAGCGACGTTGACCTTATGAGCACTGAAGCTTTCTTT.

This clonotype was seen ten or more times. The chain couples TRBV20-1 to TRBJ2-7, with 7 bases fitting TRBD1. The V and J ends lost 0 bases and 2 bases, in that order; junction bases with no gene match: 7. The CDR3 has 15 amino acids. Germline V gene lookup returns CDR1 DFQATT and CDR2 SNEGSKA (reference sequence). The CDR3 spells CSARDSRDSTYEQYF. The CDR3 region has the DNA TGCAGTGCTAGAGATTCTCGGGACAGTACCTACGAGCAGTACTTC.

This clonotype was recorded at least ten times. The chain couples TRBV12-5 to TRBJ2-3, with 9 positions matching TRBD2. This CDR3 has 14 amino acids. Per germline, CDR1 LGHNT and CDR2 FRNRAP. V was pared by 5 bases and J by 6 bases, with 6 bases of the junction left unmatched. CDR3 amino acids: CASGLGLAGDTQYF. The CDR3 DNA sequence: TGTGCTAGTGGTCTGGGACTAGCCGGGGATACGCAGTATTTT.

This clonotype was counted between two and nine times. The chain joins TRBV20-1 to TRBJ2-1, with 11 bases lining up with TRBD2. This CDR3 is built from 16 residues. CDR1 is DFQATT, CDR2 SNEGSKA, per germline (reference sequence). Germline trimming cut 3 bases from V and 2 bases from J; bases unmatched to any gene: 6. The CDR3: CSARSRLAGTYNEQFF. The DNA for the CDR3 is TGCAGTGCTAGGTCCAGACTAGCGGGGACCTACAATGAGCAGTTCTTC.

This clonotype occurred many times. The chain recombines TRBV6-1 with TRBJ1-6; possible D gene TRBD1, 5 bases. This CDR3 contains 14 residues. Germline V gene lookup returns CDR1 MNHNS and CDR2 SASEGT. Trimming removed 3 bases at V and 7 bases at J, with 10 bases between. The chain's CDR3 is CASSDRVYNSPLHF. The CDR3 DNA is TGTGCCAGCAGTGACAGGGTTTACAATTCACCCCTCCACTTT.